This T cell receptor beta chain derives from a study of cytomegalovirus exposure and HLA in healthy donors. Study-wide context: Both the 95 to 150 validation repertoires and the roughly 700 first-cohort repertoires used the same platform, as reported by a later analysis.

Points on this clone: The antigen is not known.

Germline CDR1 MDHEN, CDR2 SYDVKM. This CDR3 is built from 16 residues. Trimming cost V 3 bases and J 6 bases; bases outside gene matches: 9. Study-level points and caveats: Three CMV-associated chains proved CMV antigen-specific in vitro. It was found in a later analysis that first-cohort TCR clusters tended to co-occur in the 100 to 150 validation repertoires.

The data were produced by immunoSEQ multiplex PCR, yet TCRdb's version contains in-frame clones alone and is incomplete. The data hold a few hundred thousand clones, with about 91% observed a single time. The study drew the donors from its approximately 110-subject validation cohort, separate from the roughly 710-subject first cohort. This TCR derives from a woman under 30 in good health and CMV-seronegative. Specimen: PBMCs. V is TRBV28 and J is TRBJ2-1, with 9 positions matching TRBD1. In DNA form, the CDR3 reads TGTGCCAGCAGTTTCCCGGGGACAGGGTTTACCAATGAGCAGTTCTTC. It encodes CASSFPGTGFTNEQFF. Drawing the rest from reference TRBV28 and TRBJ2-1, the complete variable domain is DVKVTQSSRYLVKRTGEKVFLECVQDMDHENMFWYRQDPGLGLRLIYFSYDVKMKEKGDIPEGYSVSREKKERFSLILESASTNQTSMYLCASSFPGTGFTNEQFFGPGTRLTVL.